The 27 T cell receptor beta chains presented below share a single source sample, sequenced in a study of response to subunit inactivated influenza vaccine. TCRdb itself ran the RT-PCR reads through MiXCR, one entry per CDR3 protein. The data hold about 500,000 distinct CDR3 sequences, with about 15% observed a single time. Sample: CD4+ T cells sorted from PBMCs, taken roughly 24 months after vaccination. The receptors stem from a man between 45 and 75 years old who received an inactivated influenza vaccine.

V usage is TRBV29-1 and J usage is TRBJ2-3; D call uncertain. In germline, CDR1 is SQVTM, CDR2 ANQGSEA. The V end lost 4 bases, the J end lost 4 bases, and 6 bases lay between the germline ends. CDR3 length: 11 amino acids. CDR3 nucleotide sequence: TGCAGCGTTGTACGCGCAGATACGCAGTATTTT. It codes for CSVVRADTQYF.

This clonotype was counted many times. V usage is TRBV20-1 and J usage is TRBJ2-1; possible D gene TRBD2, 7 bases. The CDR3 spans 13 residues. Trimming left V 3 bases short and J 12 bases short, with 18 bases between. Germline values: CDR1 DFQATT, CDR2 SNEGSKA (reference sequence). For the CDR3, the DNA is TGCAGTGCTAGTAACGGGGGGCCACTTGCGCAGTTCTTC. This encodes CSASNGGPLAQFF.

The chain joins TRBV28 to TRBJ2-1; 9 bases match TRBD1. Germline V gene sequence: CDR1 MDHEN, CDR2 SYDVKM. The CDR3 consists of 16 residues. V was pared by 6 bases and J by 7 bases, with 13 bases of the junction left unmatched. The CDR3 coding sequence is TGTGCCAGCAGCCCGCCCGGACAGGGGAAGCGTAATGAGCAGTTCTTC. Translation: CASSPPGQGKRNEQFF.

The sample holds many counts of this clonotype. The rearrangement uses TRBV20-1 and TRBJ2-7; no clear D. The CDR3 contains 13 residues. Germline V lookup: CDR1 DFQATT, CDR2 SNEGSKA (reference sequence). Trimming pared 3 bases from V and 0 bases from J, leaving 9 bases between. The CDR3 spells CSASKVSSYEQYF. CDR3 in DNA: TGCAGTGCTAGCAAGGTCAGCTCCTACGAGCAGTACTTC.

There are a few counts of this clonotype. V gene TRBV20-1 combines with J gene TRBJ2-1; TRBD2 matches at 8 bases. The CDR3 length is 15 residues. CDR1 DFQATT and CDR2 SNEGSKA come from the germline V gene (reference sequence). Trimming removed 6 bases from V and 0 bases from J; junction bases left unmatched: 7. This CDR3 reads CSASTSAHSYNEQFF. DNA of the CDR3: TGCAGTGCATCGACTAGCGCGCACTCCTACAATGAGCAGTTCTTC.

This clonotype was seen repeatedly, ten times or more. This chain connects TRBV29-1 to TRBJ2-1; D is undetermined. The CDR3 spans 17 residues. Per the germline V gene, CDR1 is SQVTM and CDR2 is ANQGSEA. The V end lost 2 bases, the J end lost 0 bases, and 17 bases lay between the germline ends. DNA of the CDR3: TGCAGCGTTGAATTCTCCCAAGGGTGGTCCTCCTACAATGAGCAGTTCTTC. Residues: CSVEFSQGWSSYNEQFF.

V and J are TRBV27 and TRBJ2-7, with 9 bases matching TRBD1. Trimming cost V 5 bases and J 3 bases; bases outside gene matches: 8. This CDR3 has 15 amino acids. The germline gives CDR1 MNHEY, CDR2 SMNVEV (reference sequence). The CDR3 reads CASSQWDRVSYEQYF. In DNA form, the CDR3 reads TGTGCCAGCAGTCAATGGGACAGGGTAAGCTACGAGCAGTACTTC.

The chain joins TRBV4-3 to TRBJ1-2; a possible D gene is TRBD1 (5 bases). Trimming shortened V by 0 bases and J by 3 bases, and 8 bases separated the two germline ends. The CDR3 consists of 14 residues. Looked up from germline, CDR1 is LGHNA and CDR2 is YSLEER. Here the CDR3 reads CASSQDRVDYGYTF. CDR3 bases: TGCGCCAGCAGCCAAGACAGGGTTGACTATGGCTACACCTTC.

This clonotype was seen a handful of times. CDR3 region: CASSLGGPADTQYF. CDR3 coding DNA: TGTGCCAGCAGCTTAGGTGGGCCTGCAGATACGCAGTATTTT. The gene calls are TRBV11-1 and TRBJ2-3; D unclear. With 1 base removed from V and 4 bases from J, the gap between germline ends came to 9 bases. The CDR3 has 14 residues. Germline CDR1 is SGHAT and CDR2 is FQDESV (reference sequence).

The rearrangement uses TRBV12-3 or TRBV12-4 and TRBJ2-1; the D gene is possibly TRBD1 (6 bases). The CDR3 sequence is 12 residues long. The V gene lost 0 bases and the J gene lost 12 bases, with 9 bases spanning the gap. The CDR3 nucleotides read TGTGCCAGCAGTTTAGCCAGGGGCCGGCAGTTCTTC. Protein: CASSLARGRQFF.

This clonotype was picked up a small number of times. V gene TRBV20-1 combines with J gene TRBJ1-2; 7 nucleotides line up with TRBD1. This CDR3 has 17 amino acids. The germline V gene encodes CDR1 DFQATT and CDR2 SNEGSKA (reference sequence). V trimming: 3 bases; J trimming: 1 base; junction bases outside the gene matches: 14. The CDR3 DNA follows: TGCAGTGCTAGTCGCCGACAGCAGGGGGGCGATAACTATGGCTACACCTTC. This translates into CSASRRQQGGDNYGYTF.

This chain links TRBV5-1 with TRBJ2-1; D is ambiguous. Germline CDR1 SGHRS, CDR2 YFSETQ. The ends were cut back, 3 bases at V and 1 base at J, with 8 bases in the middle. CDR3 length equals 14 residues. CDR3 sequence reads: CASSYQASYNEQFF. CDR3 bases: TGCGCCAGCAGCTACCAGGCGTCCTACAATGAGCAGTTCTTC.

The CDR3 protein is CASRMTGSSYEQYF. For the CDR3, the DNA is TGTGCCAGCAGAATGACAGGTAGCTCCTACGAGCAGTACTTC. This chain joins TRBV25-1 and TRBJ2-7; D might be TRBD1 (6 bases). The CDR3 is 14 residues long. V was trimmed by 6 bases and J by 0 bases, leaving 12 bases between them. CDR1 is MGHDK and CDR2 is SYGVNS in the germline V gene.

This chain joins TRBV9 and TRBJ1-6; D is possibly TRBD1 (5 bases). CDR1 and CDR2 (germline): SGDLS, YYNGEE. The CDR3 has 16 residues. The ends were cut back, 0 bases at V and 7 bases at J, with 14 bases in the middle. The CDR3 region has the DNA TGTGCCAGCAGCGTAGGGCCGGTCAGGGACAATTCACCCCTCCACTTT. This codes for CASSVGPVRDNSPLHF.

The sample holds a few counts of this clonotype. For the CDR3, the DNA is TGTGCCAGCAGTTTATGGCTAGCGGGAGGGCCCAAAGTGGGCAATGAGCAGTTCTTC. This translates into CASSLWLAGGPKVGNEQFF. The rearrangement links TRBV12-3 or TRBV12-4 to TRBJ2-1, with TRBD2 identical over 12 bases. The CDR3 covers 19 residues. V gave up 2 bases and J gave up 6 bases; unmatched junction bases: 14.

J is TRBJ2-5 and V is TRBV21-1; the table's D call TRBD2 went unverified against the DNA. TRBV21-1 counts as a pseudogene. This CDR3 region has 17 residues. The chain's CDR3 is CASSGLTTAGGPETQYF. The CDR3 region has the DNA TGTGCCAGCAGCGGACTAACTACAGCGGGGGGCCCAGAGACCCAGTACTTC.

In this sample, this clonotype turned up many times. The chain has TRBV7-9 and TRBJ2-2; either TRBD1 or TRBD2 may fit D (5 bases each). V dropped 5 bases and J dropped 6 bases, with 16 bases sitting between them. The CDR3 contains 15 residues. The V gene's germline CDR1 is SEHNR and CDR2 FQNEAQ (reference sequence). The CDR3, as DNA: TGTGCCAGCAGCCCCCGTCGACGGGGACCCGGGGAGCTGTTTTTT. Translation gives CASSPRRRGPGELFF.

Note on this clonotype: A read error may be the cause here, since a much bigger clone is one base away. The chain carries TRBV28 and TRBJ2-1; 10 positions agree with TRBD2. The trim removed 8 bases at V and 8 bases at J, leaving 12 bases unmatched. Germline V gene data show CDR1 as MDHEN and CDR2 as SYDVKM. This CDR3 has 15 amino acids. The CDR3 loop reads CASGGFLAGAYEQFF. CDR3 coding DNA: TGTGCCAGCGGTGGCTTCCTAGCGGGAGCCTATGAGCAGTTCTTC.

This clonotype was seen at least ten times. The chain couples TRBV7-2 to TRBJ2-1; D gene ambiguous. Germline V gene lookup returns CDR1 SGHTA and CDR2 FQGNSA. Trimming cost V 1 base and J 7 bases, with 17 bases left between them. The CDR3 spans 16 residues. This chain's CDR3 is CASSLEGTVMANEQFF. In nucleotides, the CDR3 is TGTGCCAGCAGCTTAGAAGGCACAGTAATGGCGAATGAGCAGTTCTTC.

This clonotype was counted at least ten times. The chain joins TRBV6-1 to TRBJ2-7; D possibly corresponds to TRBD1 (5 bases). CDR1 is MNHNS and CDR2 is SASEGT in the germline V gene. CDR3 size: 14 residues. Trimming took 2 bases from V and 2 from J, leaving 10 bases between them. The chain's CDR3 is CASSENDSTYEQYF. CDR3 DNA: TGTGCCAGCAGTGAAAATGACAGCACCTACGAGCAGTACTTC.

The sample holds a few counts of this clonotype. The V gene is TRBV5-1, the J gene TRBJ1-1; 7 nucleotides match TRBD1. Per germline, CDR1 SGHRS and CDR2 YFSETQ. There are 15 residues in the CDR3. V trimming: 2 bases; J trimming: 1 base; junction bases outside the gene matches: 5. CDR3 region: CASSFTGAGNTEAFF. As DNA, the CDR3 is TGCGCCAGCAGCTTTACAGGGGCGGGGAACACTGAAGCTTTCTTT.

This chain joins TRBV7-2 and TRBJ2-5, with D possibly matching TRBD1 (5 bases). The CDR3 is 17 residues long. The germline V gene has CDR1 SGHTA and CDR2 FQGNSA. Trimming stripped 1 base from V and 0 bases from J, with 15 bases between. The CDR3 coding sequence is TGTGCCAGCAGCTTAGGGCCGGCAGGGCTTAACCAAGAGACCCAGTACTTC. It codes for CASSLGPAGLNQETQYF.

This clonotype has only a few counts. The junction and the germline gene differ at one end; a read error may be behind it. V and J are TRBV3-1 and TRBJ1-1; 11 nucleotides match TRBD1. The CDR3 has 14 amino acids. Germline-derived CDR1 and CDR2 are LGHDT and YNNKEL (reference sequence). The CDR3 region is CASRQGQGATEAFF. DNA for the CDR3: TGTGCCAGCAGGCAAGGACAGGGGGCCACTGAAGCTTTCTTT.

This clonotype appeared a single time. Germline is not matched at one junction end, which may reflect a read error. The chain combines TRBV6-5 with TRBJ2-1; D is possibly TRBD2 (5 bases). Germline-derived CDR1 and CDR2 are MNHEY and SVGAGI. The CDR3 contains 16 residues. CDR3 in DNA: TGTGCCAGCAGTTACTCTGACTACTACTCCTACGATGAGCAGTTCTTC. Residues: CASSYSDYYSYDEQFF.

This clonotype was seen a handful of times. The chain combines TRBV13 with TRBJ2-7; a weak D match, TRBD2 (6 bases). CDR3 length: 14 residues. V gave up 5 bases and J gave up 5 bases, with 16 bases separating them. Germline-derived CDR1 and CDR2 are PRHDT and FYEKMQ (reference sequence). CDR3 in amino acids: CASSRLVIRHEQYF. CDR3 coding DNA: TGTGCCAGCAGCCGACTAGTAATCCGACACGAGCAGTACTTC.

The chain recombines TRBV29-1 with TRBJ1-5; D is possibly TRBD1 (5 bases). The CDR3 loop spans 14 amino acids. The V gene lost 4 bases and the J gene lost 2 bases, with 12 bases spanning the gap. Germline CDR1 reads SQVTM; CDR2 reads ANQGSEA. CDR3 in amino acids: CSVGTGGRNQPQHF. CDR3 DNA sequence: TGCAGCGTTGGTACGGGGGGTCGCAATCAGCCCCAGCATTTT.

The rearrangement links TRBV7-9 to TRBJ1-5, with D possibly TRBD1 on 5 matching bases. The germline gives CDR1 SEHNR, CDR2 FQNEAQ (reference sequence). The ends were cut back, 1 base at V and 0 bases at J, with 13 bases in the middle. The CDR3 totals 17 residues. The CDR3 region is CASSLDLGHYSNQPQHF. CDR3 DNA: TGTGCCAGCAGCTTAGACTTAGGACACTATAGCAATCAGCCCCAGCATTTT.